This T cell receptor (beta chain) derives from a study of blood T cell repertoires in COVID-19. The overall study: T cells, B-cell-depleted T cells, or PBMCs supplied cDNA or gDNA.

Germline values: CDR1 LGHNA, CDR2 YSLEER. V lost 4 bases and J lost 3, with 16 bases in between. This CDR3 region has 15 residues. Sequenced by immunoSEQ multiplex PCR; TCRdb stores in-frame clones only, minus some. This table has approximately 150,000 clones, under 90% appearing once. The sequenced sample consisted of peripheral blood. The rearrangement joins TRBV4-3 to TRBJ2-7, with D perhaps matching TRBD1 (5 bases). This clonotype was obtained from a human donor in a cohort sampled during active COVID-19. In DNA, the CDR3 is TGCGCCAGCAGCCCCCTTCCCTTGGGGCGCTACGAGCAGTACTTC. Translating it yields CASSPLPLGRYEQYF.